Shown below are 29 T cell receptor beta chains from a single sample sequenced in a study of metastatic and nonmetastatic thyroid tumors. TCRdb reassembled clones from the PCR reads with MiXCR. Counted here are roughly 57,000 clones, about 20% occurring once; the ten biggest clones make up around 4%. Before thyroid surgery, none of the patients had received any treatment. Sequenced sample: blood. The receptors derive from a female donor with papillary thyroid cancer or a benign thyroid nodule (not recorded which). Some clones in this sample may be carry-over from other donors' samples.

This clone has at least ten counts. The chain joins TRBV20-1 to TRBJ1-4; 8 bases fit TRBD1. Trimming cost V 0 bases and J 4 bases; bases outside gene matches: 13. This CDR3 is 18 amino acids long. Germline CDR1 and CDR2: DFQATT and SNEGSKA (reference sequence). This CDR3 reads CSARDVAGGALFNEKLFF. CDR3 sequence (DNA): TGCAGTGCTAGAGATGTGGCAGGGGGCGCTCTCTTTAATGAAAAACTGTTTTTT.

This clone was seen ten or more times. The chain carries TRBV25-1 and TRBJ1-2; possible D gene TRBD1, 6 bases. V lost 2 bases and J lost 5, with 9 bases in between. The germline gives CDR1 MGHDK, CDR2 SYGVNS. The CDR3 has 13 residues. CDR3 DNA: TGTGCCAGCAGTGAAGACCAGGGGTATGGCTACACCTTC. This sequence encodes CASSEDQGYGYTF.

This clone was seen at least ten times. The DNA for the CDR3 is TGTGCCAGCAGCGTAGGCGGGAGCAACCCCTACGAGCAGTACTTC. It translates to CASSVGGSNPYEQYF. The chain joins TRBV9 to TRBJ2-7; 7 bases line up with TRBD2. The germline gives CDR1 SGDLS, CDR2 YYNGEE. The ends lost 0 bases at V and 2 bases at J; junction bases unmatched: 5. The CDR3 has 15 amino acids.

This clone showed up many times. The chain recombines TRBV19 with TRBJ1-1; possibly TRBD1 for D (5 bases). CDR3 length: 15 amino acids. Germline V gives CDR1 LNHDA, CDR2 SQIVND (reference sequence). V was cut by 7 bases and J by 5 bases, with 20 bases left in between. DNA of the CDR3: TGTGCCAGTACCCCTAGTCCGGGCGAGGGGACTGAAGCTTTCTTT. Protein product: CASTPSPGEGTEAFF.

As to this clone: Its ends do not fully match the called genes, so a read error is possible. This rearrangement joins TRBV11-2 to TRBJ2-1, with D maybe TRBD2 (5 bases). Per germline, CDR1 SGHAT and CDR2 FQNNGV. CDR3 length: 12 residues. This chain's CDR3 is CASSLRRDEKFF. The CDR3 coding sequence is TGTGCCAGCAGCTTGAGACGGGATGAGAAGTTCTTT.

V and J are TRBV6-1 and TRBJ2-7; weak D call: TRBD1 (6 bases). The CDR3 is 13 residues long. The germline V gene encodes CDR1 MNHNS and CDR2 SASEGT. Trimming removed 8 bases at V and 0 bases at J, with 11 bases between. The CDR3 region has the DNA TGTGCCAGCTTTTTGGACAGCTCCTACGAGCAGTACTTC. This sequence encodes CASFLDSSYEQYF.

CDR3 in amino acids: CASSPRTSGNSSYEQYF. In DNA, the CDR3 is TGTGCCAGCAGTCCCCGGACTAGCGGCAACTCAAGTTACGAGCAGTACTTC. The chain is built from TRBV6-1 and TRBJ2-7; 10 bases agree with TRBD2. The CDR3 runs to 17 residues. V lost 5 bases and J lost 4; bases outside the gene matches: 14. Germline CDR1 MNHNS, CDR2 SASEGT.

In its sample, this clone was seen a few times. This rearrangement joins TRBV19 to TRBJ1-2; 7 bases are a match to TRBD1. Germline trimming cut 10 bases from V and 0 bases from J; bases unmatched to any gene: 5. The CDR3 loop spans 13 amino acids. Germline CDR1 LNHDA, CDR2 SQIVND (reference sequence). DNA for the CDR3: TGTGCCATCCCGGACAGGCCTAACTATGGCTACACCTTC. It codes for CAIPDRPNYGYTF.

This clone was counted many times. V is TRBV20-1 and J is TRBJ2-7; 8 positions agree with TRBD2. Germline trimming cut 1 base from V and 0 bases from J; bases unmatched to any gene: 8. Germline values: CDR1 DFQATT, CDR2 SNEGSKA (reference sequence). There are 16 residues in the CDR3. CDR3 in amino acids: CSARGLAGTSSYEQYF. In DNA, the CDR3 is TGCAGTGCTAGAGGTCTCGCAGGGACTAGCTCCTACGAGCAGTACTTC.

A few counts support this clone. This clone may be a read error of a much larger clone one base away. The conserved phenylalanine or tryptophan normally closing the CDR3 is absent here, so this likely arose from a read error. The J gene is TRBJ1-2, the V gene TRBV10-3; D possibly corresponds to TRBD1 (5 bases). The CDR3 spans 12 residues. Per germline, CDR1 ENHRY and CDR2 SYGVKD. Trimming removed 6 bases at V and 4 bases at J, with 9 bases between. As DNA, the CDR3 is TGTGCCATCAGGAGGGACGGCTATGGCTACACCTCC. This codes for CAIRRDGYGYTS.

In its sample, this clone was seen many times. This rearrangement joins TRBV10-1 to TRBJ2-7; 9 bases are a match to TRBD1. V lost 6 bases to trimming and J lost 6 bases; unmatched junction nucleotides: 12. Germline CDR1 and CDR2: WNHNN and SYGVQD (reference sequence). The CDR3 runs 15 residues. CDR3 residues: CASSFTGQGKIEQYF. The CDR3 DNA follows: TGCGCCAGCAGCTTTACGGGACAGGGTAAGATCGAGCAGTACTTC.

This clone occurred many times. The chain is built from TRBV5-4 and TRBJ2-1; 9 bases map to TRBD2. CDR3 length: 16 amino acids. Trimming at V came to 2 bases and at J to 9 bases, leaving 12 bases not matched to a gene. Germline loops: CDR1 SGHNT, CDR2 YYREEE (reference sequence). The CDR3 nucleotides read TGTGCCAGCAGCTTTCCTAGCGGGAACGGGGGTTTTGAGCAGTTCTTC. Its translation: CASSFPSGNGGFEQFF.

The chain couples TRBV30 to TRBJ2-7, with 7 bases fitting TRBD1. CDR3 length equals 15 residues. The germline CDR1 and CDR2 sequences are GTSNPN and SVGIG (reference sequence). CDR3 region: CAWVPGTADSYEQYF. CDR3 in DNA: TGTGCGTGGGTTCCAGGGACAGCCGATTCCTACGAGCAGTACTTC.

This clone was observed at least ten times. The V and J genes are TRBV19 and TRBJ2-7; 11 positions agree with TRBD1. This CDR3 region has 15 residues. Germline V lookup: CDR1 LNHDA, CDR2 SQIVND (reference sequence). The V gene end was trimmed by 3 bases and the J gene end by 3 bases; junction bases not matched to a gene: 4. CDR3 amino acids: CASSISGQGVYEQYF. Here the CDR3 DNA reads TGTGCCAGTAGTATCTCGGGACAGGGGGTCTACGAGCAGTACTTC. Filled out from reference TRBV19 and TRBJ2-7, the complete variable domain reads DGGITQSPKYLFRKEGQNVTLSCEQNLNHDAMYWYRQDPGQGLRLIYYSQIVNDFQKGDIAEGYSVSREKKESFPLTVTSAQKNPTAFYLCASSISGQGVYEQYFGPGTRLTVT.

The chain carries TRBV28 and TRBJ1-6; a possible D gene is TRBD1 (6 bases). Germline V gene lookup returns CDR1 MDHEN and CDR2 SYDVKM. The CDR3 is 15 amino acids. Between the trimmed V and J ends, which lost 5 bases and 17 bases, there was a span of 25 bases. CDR3 protein: CASSDLQGNNSPIHF. DNA for the CDR3: TGTGCCAGCAGTGATTTACAGGGTAATAATTCACCAATCCACTTT.

This clone was counted many times. V is TRBV5-1 and J is TRBJ2-3; TRBD2 matches at 8 bases. V shed 0 bases and J 5 bases; nucleotides not matched to a gene: 5. This CDR3 comprises 15 residues. CDR1 is SGHRS, CDR2 YFSETQ, per germline. DNA for the CDR3: TGCGCCAGCAGCTTGGAAGCGGGAGCCATAGATACGCAGTATTTT. This gives the protein CASSLEAGAIDTQYF.

For this clone: A much larger clonotype is one base distant, so this may be a read error. The gene calls are TRBV15 and TRBJ2-5; a weak D match, TRBD2 (5 bases). The CDR3 is 14 residues long. Trimming removed 0 bases from V and 5 bases from J, with 10 bases in between. The germline gives CDR1 LNHNV, CDR2 YYDKDF (reference sequence). The CDR3 loop is CATSRERTGETQYF. The CDR3 coding sequence is TGTGCCACCAGCAGAGAACGAACGGGGGAGACCCAGTACTTC.

This clone was detected only a few times. A clone one base away is much larger, so this may be a read error. This chain links TRBV7-8 with TRBJ2-7; no definite D call. The DNA matches TRBJ2-4 better at its end, which makes the J call doubtful. There are 12 residues in the CDR3. Per the germline V gene, CDR1 is SGHVS and CDR2 is FQNEAQ. Here the CDR3 reads CASSLSDDIQYF. In nucleotides, the CDR3 is TGTGCCAGCAGCCTTTCTGACGACATTCAGTACTTC.

The sample holds many counts of this clone. Here the CDR3 reads CASSLASGEQFF. The CDR3 DNA reads TGTGCCAGCAGCTTGGCTAGCGGTGAGCAGTTCTTC. This rearrangement joins TRBV5-4 to TRBJ2-1; 7 bases match TRBD2. J was trimmed by 9 bases and V by 0 bases; bases with no gene match: 0. Germline CDR1 and CDR2: SGHNT and YYREEE (reference sequence). CDR3 length: 12 amino acids.

V gene TRBV20-1 combines with J gene TRBJ1-1, with 7 positions matching TRBD1. Germline V CDR1 and CDR2: DFQATT, SNEGSKA (reference sequence). J was trimmed by 1 base and V by 3 bases; bases with no gene match: 5. The CDR3 contains 14 residues. The CDR3 loop is CSARDRLKNTEAFF. CDR3 bases: TGCAGTGCTAGGGACAGGCTGAAGAACACTGAAGCTTTCTTT.

A remark on this clone: This may arise from a read error, as a much more abundant clone is one base away. This CDR3 reads CAISWDRASVEQYF. DNA for the CDR3: TGTGCCATCAGCTGGGACAGGGCGTCGGTCGAGCAGTACTTC. V and J are TRBV5-6 and TRBJ2-7, with 9 nucleotides matching TRBD1. Looked up from germline, CDR1 is SGHDT and CDR2 is YYEEEE. The CDR3 is 14 residues long.

As regards this clone: This sequence may be a read error, since a much larger clone differs from it by one base. In DNA form, the CDR3 reads TGCGCCAGCAGTGAGCTAGCGGTCTACCAAGAGACCCAGTACTTC. It is translated as CASSELAVYQETQYF. The chain employs TRBV10-2 and TRBJ2-5, with 7 bases lining up with TRBD2. The length of the CDR3 is 15 residues. Per the germline V gene, CDR1 is WSHSY and CDR2 is SAAADI. J lost 0 bases, V lost 2 bases, and 3 bases had no gene match.

This clone was seen only a few times. One base away lies a much larger clone, so this may be a sequencing read error. The rearrangement joins TRBV3-1 to TRBJ2-7, with 14 positions matching TRBD2. V trimming: 7 bases; J trimming: 3 bases; junction bases outside the gene matches: 5. The CDR3 is 15 amino acids. CDR1 and CDR2 from the germline V gene are LGHDT and YNNKEL (reference sequence). CDR3 sequence: CASIPGTSGSYEQYF. The CDR3 coding sequence is TGTGCCAGCATCCCGGGGACTAGCGGGAGCTACGAGCAGTACTTC.

Note on this clone: The germline gene is not matched at one end of the junction; a read error may be the cause. The CDR3 DNA reads as TGTGCAAGCAGCTTAGCGGGGACAGCAGAGGGTCATGGCTACACCTTC. Translating gives CASSLAGTAEGHGYTF. The chain is built from TRBV7-6 and TRBJ1-2; TRBD1 aligns across 7 bases. From germline, CDR1 is SGHVS and CDR2 FNYEAQ. This CDR3 contains 16 residues.

This clone has a handful of counts. This sequence may be a read error, since a much larger clone differs from it by one base. Other DNA sequences in this sample translate to the same CDR3. V and J are TRBV28 and TRBJ1-5; the D gene is possibly TRBD1 (6 bases). Trimming left V 3 bases short and J 10 bases short, with 19 bases between. This CDR3 has 15 amino acids. CDR1 is MDHEN, CDR2 SYDVKM, per germline. CDR3 in amino acids: CASSFGGLMGQPQHF. In nucleotides, the CDR3 is TGTGCCAGCAGTTTCGGGGGCCTAATGGGTCAACCCCAGCATTTT.

This clone was found many times. The genes are TRBV18 and TRBJ1-3; D not resolved. The CDR3 consists of 20 residues. Trimming pared 0 bases from V and 0 bases from J, leaving 21 bases between. Germline assignment: CDR1 KGHSH and CDR2 LQKENI. The CDR3 protein is CASSPPSVGAGESSGNTIYF. The CDR3, as DNA: TGTGCCAGCTCACCACCGTCGGTCGGTGCGGGCGAAAGCTCTGGAAACACCATATATTTT.

In this sample, this clone turned up many times. The chain couples TRBV9 to TRBJ2-7; maybe TRBD2 (5 bases). Looked up from germline, CDR1 is SGDLS and CDR2 is YYNGEE. The CDR3 loop spans 14 amino acids. Between the trimmed V and J ends, which lost 0 bases and 3 bases, there was a span of 10 bases. This CDR3 is CASSVGRAGYEQYF. Here the CDR3 DNA reads TGTGCCAGCAGCGTAGGTCGGGCGGGCTACGAGCAGTACTTC. Looking up the rest from reference TRBV9 and TRBJ2-7 gives the full variable domain: DSGVTQTPKHLITATGQRVTLRCSPRSGDLSVYWYQQSLDQGLQFLIQYYNGEERAKGNILERFSAQQFPDLHSELNLSSLELGDSALYFCASSVGRAGYEQYFGPGTRLTVT.

This clone was detected only a few times. This rearrangement joins TRBV27 to TRBJ2-2; tentative D call: TRBD1 (5 bases). CDR3 length: 15 residues. Germline V gene sequence: CDR1 MNHEY, CDR2 SMNVEV (reference sequence). Trimming pared 2 bases from V and 5 bases from J, leaving 12 bases between. CDR3 in amino acids: CASSLRAAGTGELFF. CDR3 sequence (DNA): TGTGCCAGCAGTTTAAGGGCGGCAGGGACCGGGGAGCTGTTTTTT.

By frequency in the sample, this clone is medium-sized. This chain links TRBV6-2 or TRBV6-3 with TRBJ2-7; 9 bases line up with TRBD2. Germline V CDR1 and CDR2: MNHEY, SVGEGT. The CDR3 is made up of 15 amino acids. V gave up 4 bases and J gave up 4 bases; unmatched junction bases: 8. DNA for the CDR3: TGTGCCAGCAGTTTAGCTAGCGGGAACTTTTACGAGCAGTACTTC. It is translated as CASSLASGNFYEQYF.